What follows is one T cell receptor (beta chain) and its context. The antigen is undetermined. The CDR3 runs 16 residues. In germline, CDR1 is SGHNT, CDR2 YENEEA. V gave up 5 bases and J gave up 7 bases; unmatched junction bases: 11. The study sequenced cultured CD4+ T cell DNA using the Oncomine TCR Beta short-read assay. Using its own MiXCR run on the PCR reads, TCRdb lists one record per CDR3 protein. The profile shows approximately 6,500 distinct CDR3 sequences, 50% to 65% of them singletons. This sample is drawn from a study of vaccination and CD4 T cells after COVID-19. At the level of the study: Post-COVID sampling occurred a median 101 days after diagnosis (range 35 to 161). Cultures serving as controls received a peptide pool (CEFX or HIV-1 Nef) or no peptide.

Treatment specified: roughly ten-day PBMC culture with coronavirus spike peptide pools or control peptides (ViraFEST assay). This chain joins TRBV11-3 and TRBJ1-6, with 7 bases lining up with TRBD1. The clonotype was recovered from a human donor who had recovered from COVID-19. Sequenced input: CD4+ T cells from blood, cultured in vitro. The CDR3 DNA sequence: TGTGCCAGCAGCCAGGGGGTGGGGGACAGAAATTCACCCCTCCACTTT. As protein: CASSQGVGDRNSPLHF.